The 19 T cell receptor beta chains below come from one sample, sequenced in a study of T-cell memory formation after mild COVID-19. TCRdb independently ran MiXCR on the 5' RACE reads; one entry per CDR3 protein. The table lists around 440,000 distinct CDR3 sequences, over 15% of them singletons. The sample comprised PBMCs or a T cell subset sorted from them (not recorded which). Receptors were obtained from an adult woman who had mild COVID-19 (a few samples of this study predate the infection). Cell type and time point are not known.

The gene calls are TRBV15 and TRBJ2-5, with 7 nucleotides matching TRBD2. CDR3 length: 16 residues. The J segment lost 1 base and the V segment lost 0 bases, leaving 5 bases of the junction unmatched. Germline assignment: CDR1 LNHNV and CDR2 YYDKDF (reference sequence). CDR3 nucleotide sequence: TGTGCCACCAGCAGAGATCTGACGGGGGGCCAAGAGACCCAGTACTTC. Translated: CATSRDLTGGQETQYF.

J is TRBJ2-5 and V is TRBV9, with D perhaps TRBD1 (5 bases). This CDR3 comprises 13 residues. Trimming shortened V by 0 bases and J by 8 bases, and 11 bases separated the two germline ends. The germline V gene has CDR1 SGDLS and CDR2 YYNGEE. The DNA of the CDR3 is TGTGCCAGCAGCGTAGAGGGGAAGAGAACCCAGTACTTC. Protein sequence: CASSVEGKRTQYF. The whole variable domain, remainder taken from reference TRBV9 and TRBJ2-5, is DSGVTQTPKHLITATGQRVTLRCSPRSGDLSVYWYQQSLDQGLQFLIQYYNGEERAKGNILERFSAQQFPDLHSELNLSSLELGDSALYFCASSVEGKRTQYFGPGTRLLVL.

In this sample, this clonotype turned up many times. The V call is TRBV12-3 or TRBV12-4, the J call TRBJ1-1; D not resolved. Trimming stripped 6 bases from V and 3 bases from J, with 8 bases between. The CDR3 runs to 12 residues. Here the CDR3 reads CASRHGHTEAFF. CDR3 nucleotide sequence: TGTGCCAGCAGACACGGGCACACTGAAGCTTTCTTT.

This clonotype was detected only a few times. J is TRBJ2-2 and V is TRBV6-5, with 10 bases identical to TRBD2. The CDR3 sequence is 16 residues long. Per the germline V gene, CDR1 is MNHEY and CDR2 is SVGAGI. After removal of 5 bases from V and 1 base from J, the junction contained 4 bases not matched to a gene. The DNA for the CDR3 is TGTGCCAGCAGTATAAGCGGGGGGGTGAACACCGGGGAGCTGTTTTTT. Amino acid sequence: CASSISGGVNTGELFF.

The chain has TRBV5-4 and TRBJ2-2; TRBD2 matches at 7 bases. Trimming took 9 bases from V and 5 from J; bases not matched to a gene: 13. This CDR3 region has 15 residues. The germline V gene has CDR1 SGHNT and CDR2 YYREEE (reference sequence). CDR3 in amino acids: CATSSGRGSTGELFF. In DNA, the CDR3 is TGTGCCACCTCGAGCGGGCGGGGGAGTACCGGGGAGCTGTTTTTT. The variable domain in full, completed from reference TRBV5-4 and TRBJ2-2, reads ETGVTQSPTHLIKTRGQQVTLRCSSQSGHNTVSWYQQALGQGPQFIFQYYREEENGRGNFPPRFSGLQFPNYSSELNVNALELDDSALYLCATSSGRGSTGELFFGEGSRLTVL.

This rearrangement joins TRBV29-1 to TRBJ1-2; 7 bases are a match to TRBD1. The V and J ends lost 6 bases and 0 bases, in that order; junction bases with no gene match: 7. In germline, CDR1 is SQVTM, CDR2 ANQGSEA. There are 14 residues in the CDR3. The chain's CDR3 is CSVEWTGANYGYTF. DNA of the CDR3: TGCAGCGTGGAGTGGACAGGAGCTAACTATGGCTACACCTTC.

This clonotype came up a few times. V is TRBV5-1 and J is TRBJ2-7, with 12 bases identical to TRBD1. The J segment lost 6 bases and the V segment lost 2 bases, leaving 6 bases of the junction unmatched. This CDR3 contains 15 residues. The germline V gene encodes CDR1 SGHRS and CDR2 YFSETQ. In DNA form, the CDR3 reads TGCGCCAGCAGCTTCCGGGACAGGGGGCAACTCGAGCAGTACTTC. It translates to CASSFRDRGQLEQYF.

This clonotype was seen a few times. The genes are TRBV6-5 and TRBJ1-5; D gene unclear. Trimming stripped 6 bases from V and 0 bases from J, with 12 bases between. Germline V lookup: CDR1 MNHEY, CDR2 SVGAGI. The CDR3 loop spans 15 amino acids. CDR3 in DNA: TGTGCCAGCAGCATGACGGAGTATAGCAATCAGCCCCAGCATTTT. Translating it yields CASSMTEYSNQPQHF.

A few counts support this clonotype. The chain has TRBV12-5 and TRBJ2-1, with D maybe TRBD2 (5 bases). Per the germline V gene, CDR1 is LGHNT and CDR2 is FRNRAP. The V and J ends lost 1 base and 3 bases respectively, with 13 bases between them. The CDR3 is made up of 16 amino acids. CDR3 bases: TGTGCTAGTGGTTTGGACCTAGCAGGTGGCTACAATGAGCAGTTCTTC. This gives the protein CASGLDLAGGYNEQFF.

In its sample, this clonotype was seen a few times. The chain couples TRBV4-2 to TRBJ2-1; D gene ambiguous. Trimming removed 0 bases from V and 9 bases from J, with 6 bases in between. This CDR3 is 12 amino acids long. Germline values: CDR1 LGHNA, CDR2 YNFKEQ. CDR3 sequence (DNA): TGTGCCAGCAGCCAAGAGCCGCTTGAGCAGTTCTTC. The encoded protein is CASSQEPLEQFF.

In its sample, this clonotype was seen a few times. V and J are TRBV29-1 and TRBJ1-5; the match to TRBD1 covers 11 bases. Trimming removed 6 bases from V and 5 bases from J; junction bases left unmatched: 3. CDR1 SQVTM and CDR2 ANQGSEA come from the germline V gene. This CDR3 has 13 residues. This CDR3 reads CSVGQGADQPQHF. CDR3 nucleotides: TGCAGCGTCGGACAGGGGGCTGATCAGCCCCAGCATTTT.

This clonotype appeared a few times. This sequence joins TRBV12-3 or TRBV12-4 and TRBJ1-1; the D gene is possibly TRBD1 (6 bases). The V end lost 3 bases, the J end lost 1 base, and 9 bases lay between the germline ends. This CDR3 contains 14 residues. DNA for the CDR3: TGTGCCAGCAGTTTCCAGGGGTGGAACACTGAAGCTTTCTTT. This translates into CASSFQGWNTEAFF.

Many counts were recorded for this clonotype. This chain links TRBV4-1 with TRBJ2-7; no firm D call. V was trimmed by 1 base and J by 4 bases, leaving 11 bases between them. The length of the CDR3 is 14 residues. In germline, CDR1 is MGHRA, CDR2 YSYEKL. The DNA for the CDR3 is TGCGCCAGCAGCCAAGGCTGGGGTAAATACGAGCAGTACTTC. The encoded protein is CASSQGWGKYEQYF.

V is TRBV5-1 and J is TRBJ1-2; TRBD1 matches at 7 bases. V shed 0 bases, J shed 2 bases, and the junction held 1 base outside the gene matches. Per germline, CDR1 SGHRS and CDR2 YFSETQ. This CDR3 is 14 amino acids long. The CDR3 region is CASSLEDRNYGYTF. In DNA form, the CDR3 reads TGCGCCAGCAGCTTGGAGGACAGGAACTATGGCTACACCTTC.

This clonotype occurred many times. This chain connects TRBV7-3 to TRBJ2-1; a possible D gene is TRBD2 (5 bases). This CDR3 is built from 13 residues. Germline V gene lookup returns CDR1 SGHTA and CDR2 FQGTGA. Trimming took off 3 bases at V and 6 bases at J, with 9 bases between the two ends. The CDR3 bases are TGTGCCAGCAGCTTCGGAGGCGGCAATGAGCAGTTCTTC. Translated, it gives CASSFGGGNEQFF.

This clonotype turned up a few times. CDR3 bases: TGTGCCAGCAGTCCTCCTACAGGGATGGATGGCTACACCTTC. Translation gives CASSPPTGMDGYTF. This chain links TRBV28 with TRBJ1-2; possible D gene TRBD1, 6 bases. This CDR3 comprises 14 residues. Germline values: CDR1 MDHEN, CDR2 SYDVKM. The V gene lost 5 bases and the J gene lost 6 bases, with 16 bases spanning the gap.

This clonotype was observed a few times. CDR3 in DNA: TGTGCCAGCAGCCCCCCGGGACATGTGACCTACAATGAGCAGTTCTTC. Translation gives CASSPPGHVTYNEQFF. The rearrangement joins TRBV7-9 to TRBJ2-1; tentative D call: TRBD1 (6 bases). There are 16 residues in the CDR3. Trimming shortened V by 5 bases and J by 2 bases, and 16 bases separated the two germline ends. Per germline, CDR1 SEHNR and CDR2 FQNEAQ (reference sequence).

This chain links TRBV3-1 with TRBJ2-5; tentatively, D is TRBD1 (5 bases). This CDR3 has 15 amino acids. Germline values: CDR1 LGHDT, CDR2 YNNKEL (reference sequence). V lost 7 bases, J lost 10 bases, and 25 bases lay in between. CDR3 sequence reads: CASKDGWGRRNYQYF. DNA of the CDR3: TGTGCCAGCAAGGACGGGTGGGGCAGAAGGAATTACCAGTACTTC.

This clonotype appeared a few times. This chain joins TRBV27 and TRBJ1-2, with 10 bases fitting TRBD1. The CDR3 covers 16 residues. From germline, CDR1 is MNHEY and CDR2 SMNVEV (reference sequence). V dropped 2 bases and J dropped 7; count of bases not matched to a gene: 10. DNA for the CDR3: TGTGCCAGCAGTTTAGCCCCGACAGGGGGCAGGGGTGGCTACACCTTC. Residues: CASSLAPTGGRGGYTF.